This T cell receptor (beta chain) appears in the sequencing data of a study of long-term antiretroviral therapy in people with HIV. Whole-study findings and limits: In HIV, the repertoires covered a tighter span of CDR3 lengths than in controls.

Germline V gene lookup returns CDR1 SGHTA and CDR2 FQGNSA. Trimming took 4 bases from V and 2 from J, leaving 8 bases between them. The CDR3 is 14 residues long. Survey-level immunoSEQ v3.0 assays were run. Per-sample sequencing targets were roughly 40,000-55,000 T-cell genomes. Generated by immunoSEQ multiplex PCR, the TCRdb table keeps only in-frame clones and is missing some. The sample has about 39,000 clones, less than 90% seen once. A remark on this clone: Its specificity is unknown.

The source is a woman between 18 and 30 years old with HIV. The chain carries TRBV7-2 and TRBJ2-2; D remains ambiguous. Specimen: unsorted PBMCs, collected just before starting antiretroviral therapy. The CDR3 loop reads CASSSLLNTGELFF. The CDR3 DNA is TGTGCCAGCAGCTCCCTACTAAACACCGGGGAGCTGTTTTTT.